The rows below give T cell receptor beta chains drawn from one sample of a study of graft-versus-host responses after intestinal transplantation. Which antigens these TCRs recognize remains unknown. TCRdb's table, derived via immunoSEQ multiplex PCR, lists solely in-frame clones and lacks some. Among 77,000 or so clones listed, 90% to 95% were seen once. Source: unstimulated CD8+ T cells sorted from spleen or lymph node cells, taken before intestinal transplant. The receptor source for this set is a human donor who received an intestinal transplant. The conserved cysteine and the conserved F or W are not part of the CDR3 here.

V: TRBV15; CDR3: ATSRDLVEAF
V: TRBV28; CDR3: ASTYPQGYNEQF
V: TRBV7-9; CDR3: ASSLDRATYEQY
V: TRBV5-1; CDR3: ASSLETRPLYEQY
V: TRBV5-1; CDR3: ASSLGPPEEREIDEQY
V: TRBV15; CDR3: ATSMTGQGTDTQY
V: TRBV9; CDR3: ASSLAGGRDEQY
V: TRBV15; CDR3: ATSTRRDRYSNQPQH
V: TRBV19; CDR3: ASSIPPTENTEAF
V: TRBV23-1; CDR3: ASSQSRFVRGIGDTEAF
V: TRBV2; CDR3: ASSTGTPSSYNEQF
V: TRBV7-7; CDR3: AVPNEESSYEQY
V: TRBV9; CDR3: ASSGRDSLNEQF
V: TRBV30; CDR3: AWIISGTYNEQF
V: TRBV5-1; CDR3: ASSLRRPSYEQY
V: TRBV7-2; CDR3: ASSLVWGVVNEQF
V: TRBV9; CDR3: ASSPAGEVYNEQF
V: TRBV5-4; CDR3: ASSPDHNSYEQY
V: TRBV10-3; CDR3: AISESSRNSYEQY
V: TRBV13; CDR3: ASSWVEPMNTEAF
V: TRBV28; CDR3: ASRGPDSTDTQY
V: TRBV15; CDR3: ATSRDEGQVGNTIY
V: TRBV19; CDR3: ASSPKRETYNEQF
V: TRBV5-1; CDR3: ASRLTSSGFYEQY
V: TRBV27; CDR3: ASSQSGSSSYEQY
V: TRBV19; CDR3: ASSIEEQRSYNEQF
V: TRBV7-6; CDR3: ASSSLGDTIY
V: TRBV7-8; CDR3: ASSSANYEQY
V: TRBV28; CDR3: ASRHIRGTNEQF
V: TRBV2; CDR3: ASSPGLDKTDTQY
V: TRBV1; CDR3: THPGLAGFSYNEQF
V: TRBV10-2; CDR3: ASGGYNEQF
V: TRBV6-5; CDR3: ASSLSDRGAYEQY
V: TRBV4-1; CDR3: ASSQAGTHNSPLH
V: TRBV27; CDR3: ASSLGQQETQY
V: TRBV2; CDR3: ASSDTGELF
V: TRBV27; CDR3: ASSLDYYSYEQY
V: TRBV5-1; CDR3: ASSEGGEQF
V: TRBV27; CDR3: ASSLSSGSNQPQH
V: TRBV5-4; CDR3: ASSQGLAGATDTQY
V: TRBV5-4; CDR3: ASSAGTSGSFFPYEQY
V: TRBV6-5; CDR3: ASSYGDKYNEQF
V: TRBV11-3; CDR3: ASSLGGDYNEQF
V: TRBV19; CDR3: ASRPGVADTEAF
V: TRBV13; CDR3: ASSLAYNEQF
V: TRBV30; CDR3: AWSVRAGGSYEQY
V: TRBV29-1; CDR3: SVEEDSSGRGDEQF
V: TRBV29-1; CDR3: SVEGQGDQEAF
V: TRBV25-1; CDR3: ASSDGGLYEQY
V: TRBV18; CDR3: ASSPPQIETQY
V: TRBV6-4; CDR3: ASSDSLAGENNEQF
V: TRBV7-6; CDR3: ASSLDAAGNTEAF
V: TRBV7-6; CDR3: ASSPTLGTAPYNEQF
V: TRBV19; CDR3: ARHSGRISTDTQY
V: TRBV6-5; CDR3: ASSYGTGRGTEAF
V: TRBV9; CDR3: ATSVDGAGGNTGELF
V: TRBV4-1; CDR3: ASSQNGGDSYEQY
V: TRBV27; CDR3: ASSWDNEQY
V: TRBV6-6; CDR3: ASRAGTGELF
V: TRBV7-9; CDR3: ASSSPDRGPHYGYT